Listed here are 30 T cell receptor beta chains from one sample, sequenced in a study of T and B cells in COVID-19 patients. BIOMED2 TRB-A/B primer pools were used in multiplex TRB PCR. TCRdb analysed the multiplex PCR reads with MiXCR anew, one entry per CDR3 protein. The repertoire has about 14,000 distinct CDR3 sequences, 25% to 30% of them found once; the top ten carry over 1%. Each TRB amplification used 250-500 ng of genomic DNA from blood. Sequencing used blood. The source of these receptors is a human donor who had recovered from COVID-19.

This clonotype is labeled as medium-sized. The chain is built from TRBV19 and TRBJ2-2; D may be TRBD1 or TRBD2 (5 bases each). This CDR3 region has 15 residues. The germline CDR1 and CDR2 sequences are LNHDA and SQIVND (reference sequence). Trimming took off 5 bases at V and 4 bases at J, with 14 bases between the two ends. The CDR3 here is CASSRREWITGELFF. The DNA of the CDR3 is TGTGCCAGTAGTCGCAGGGAGTGGATCACCGGGGAGCTGTTTTTT.

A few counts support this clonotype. CDR3 DNA: TGTGCCAGCAGTTACTCGGGTCCGGGTGAGGTTTACGTTCAGCCCCAGCATTTT. Translated, it gives CASSYSGPGEVYVQPQHF. J is TRBJ1-5 and V is TRBV6-5; D gene ambiguous. Per germline, CDR1 MNHEY and CDR2 SVGAGI. The CDR3 is made up of 18 amino acids. The V end was cut by 0 bases, the J end by 6 bases, with 21 bases between.

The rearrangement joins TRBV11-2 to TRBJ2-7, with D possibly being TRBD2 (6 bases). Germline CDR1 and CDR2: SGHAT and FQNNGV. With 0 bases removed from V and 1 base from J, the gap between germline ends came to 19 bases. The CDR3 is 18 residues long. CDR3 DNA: TGTGCCAGCAGCTTAGATCTTGGGGGGTGGGAGCGGTCCTACGAGCAGTACTTC. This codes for CASSLDLGGWERSYEQYF.

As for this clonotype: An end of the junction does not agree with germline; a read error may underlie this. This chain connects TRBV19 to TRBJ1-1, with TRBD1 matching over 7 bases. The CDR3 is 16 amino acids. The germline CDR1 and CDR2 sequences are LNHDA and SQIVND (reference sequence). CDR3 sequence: CASSSSDPGQRFETFF. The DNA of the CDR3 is TGTGCCAGTAGTAGCTCGGATCCGGGACAGCGATTTGAAACTTTCTTT.

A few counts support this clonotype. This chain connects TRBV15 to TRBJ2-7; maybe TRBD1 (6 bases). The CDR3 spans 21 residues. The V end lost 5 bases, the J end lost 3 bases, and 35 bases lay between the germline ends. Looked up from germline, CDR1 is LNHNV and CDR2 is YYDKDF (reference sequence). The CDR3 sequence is CATSGPFGQSSERSLDYEQYF. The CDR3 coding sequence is TGTGCCACCAGCGGCCCCTTCGGACAGTCGAGTGAGCGGTCCCTGGACTACGAGCAGTACTTC.

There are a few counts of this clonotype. CDR3 sequence: CASSPQGVAEAFF. DNA of the CDR3: TGTGCCAGCTCACCACAGGGGGTCGCTGAAGCTTTCTTT. The rearrangement uses TRBV18 and TRBJ1-1; maybe TRBD1 (6 bases). This CDR3 has 13 residues. Trimming stripped 1 base from V and 6 bases from J, with 9 bases between. Germline CDR1 and CDR2: KGHSH and LQKENI. Complete variable domain (other parts from reference TRBV18 and TRBJ1-1): NAGVMQNPRHLVRRRGQEARLRCSPMKGHSHVYWYRQLPEEGLKFMVYLQKENIIDESGMPKERFSAEFPKEGPSILRIQQVVRGDSAAYFCASSPQGVAEAFFGQGTRLTVV.

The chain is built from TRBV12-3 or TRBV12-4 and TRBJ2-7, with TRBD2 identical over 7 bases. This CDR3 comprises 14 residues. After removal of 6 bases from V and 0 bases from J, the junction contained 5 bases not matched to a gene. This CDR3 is CASRPGGYSYEQYF. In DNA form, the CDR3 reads TGTGCCAGCAGACCCGGGGGGTACTCCTACGAGCAGTACTTC.

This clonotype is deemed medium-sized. CDR3 residues: CASSWLAGGTDTQYF. CDR3 DNA sequence: TGTGCCAGCAGCTGGCTAGCGGGGGGCACAGATACGCAGTATTTT. The rearrangement uses TRBV6-2 or TRBV6-3 and TRBJ2-3; 10 nucleotides line up with TRBD2. This CDR3 is built from 15 residues. V was pared by 6 bases and J by 1 base, with 4 bases of the junction left unmatched. Looked up from germline, CDR1 is MNHEY and CDR2 is SVGEGT.

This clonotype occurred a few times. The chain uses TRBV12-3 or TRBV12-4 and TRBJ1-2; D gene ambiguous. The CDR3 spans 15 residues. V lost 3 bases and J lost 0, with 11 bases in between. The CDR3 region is CASSFARSTNYGYTF. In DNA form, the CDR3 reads TGTGCCAGCAGTTTCGCCAGGTCCACTAACTATGGCTACACCTTC.

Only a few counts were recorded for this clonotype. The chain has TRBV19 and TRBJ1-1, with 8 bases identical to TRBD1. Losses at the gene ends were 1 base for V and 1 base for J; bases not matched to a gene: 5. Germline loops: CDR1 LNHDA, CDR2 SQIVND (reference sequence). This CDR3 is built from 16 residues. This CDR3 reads CASSIARGQGNTEAFF. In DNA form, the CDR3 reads TGTGCCAGTAGTATAGCCCGAGGACAGGGGAACACTGAAGCTTTCTTT.

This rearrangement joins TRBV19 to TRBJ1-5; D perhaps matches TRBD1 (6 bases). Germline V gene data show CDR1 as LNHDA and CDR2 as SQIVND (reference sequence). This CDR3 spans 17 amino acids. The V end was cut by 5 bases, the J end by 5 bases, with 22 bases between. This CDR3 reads CASSPPLWGGLDQPQHF. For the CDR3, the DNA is TGTGCCAGTAGTCCCCCTCTTTGGGGGGGGCTGGATCAGCCCCAGCATTTT.

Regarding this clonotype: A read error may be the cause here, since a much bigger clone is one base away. The CDR3 region has the DNA TGCAGCGTTGGGACGGCCTATGACTACACCTTC. This codes for CSVGTAYDYTF. The genes are TRBV29-1 and TRBJ1-2, with unresolved D. Looked up from germline, CDR1 is SQVTM and CDR2 is ANQGSEA. The CDR3 totals 11 residues. Drawing the rest from reference TRBV29-1 and TRBJ1-2, the complete variable domain is SAVISQKPSRDICQRGTSLTIQCQVDSQVTMMFWYRQQPGQSLTLIATANQGSEATYESGFVIDKFPISRPNLTFSTLTVSNMSPEDSSIYLCSVGTAYDYTFGSGTRLTVV.

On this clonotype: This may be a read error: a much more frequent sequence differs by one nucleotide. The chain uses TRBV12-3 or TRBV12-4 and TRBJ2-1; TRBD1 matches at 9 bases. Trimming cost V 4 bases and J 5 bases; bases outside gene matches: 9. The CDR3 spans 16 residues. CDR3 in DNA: TGTGCCAGCAGTTCGACCGGACAGGGGAATGACAATGAGCAGTTCTTC. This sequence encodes CASSSTGQGNDNEQFF.

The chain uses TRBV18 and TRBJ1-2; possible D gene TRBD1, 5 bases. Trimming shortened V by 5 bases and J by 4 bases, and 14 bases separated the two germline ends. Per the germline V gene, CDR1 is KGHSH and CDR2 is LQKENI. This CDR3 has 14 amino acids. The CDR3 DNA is TGTGCCAGCTCATCTGGGGACGGGACCTATGGCTACACCTTC. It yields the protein CASSSGDGTYGYTF.

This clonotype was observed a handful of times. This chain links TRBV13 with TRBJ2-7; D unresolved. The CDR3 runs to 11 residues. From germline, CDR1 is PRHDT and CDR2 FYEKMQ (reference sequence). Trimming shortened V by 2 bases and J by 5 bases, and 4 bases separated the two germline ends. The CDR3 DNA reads TGTGCCAGCAGCTTAATCGACGAGCAGTACTTC. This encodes CASSLIDEQYF.

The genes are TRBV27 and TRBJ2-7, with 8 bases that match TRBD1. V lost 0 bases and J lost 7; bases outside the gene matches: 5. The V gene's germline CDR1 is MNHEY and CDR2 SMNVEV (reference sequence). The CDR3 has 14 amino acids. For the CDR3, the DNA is TGTGCCAGCAGTTTATCGCGACAGGGGTGGGAGCAGTACTTC. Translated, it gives CASSLSRQGWEQYF.

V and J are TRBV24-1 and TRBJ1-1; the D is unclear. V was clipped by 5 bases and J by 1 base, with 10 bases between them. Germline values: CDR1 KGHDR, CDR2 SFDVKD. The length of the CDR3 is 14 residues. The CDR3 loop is CATSGRTANTEAFF. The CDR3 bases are TGTGCCACCAGTGGCAGGACCGCGAACACTGAAGCTTTCTTT.

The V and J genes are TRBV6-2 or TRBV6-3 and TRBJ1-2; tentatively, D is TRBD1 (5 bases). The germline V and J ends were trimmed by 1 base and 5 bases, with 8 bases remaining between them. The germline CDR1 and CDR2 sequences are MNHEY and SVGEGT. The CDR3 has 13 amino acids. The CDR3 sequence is CASSYYGGYGYTF. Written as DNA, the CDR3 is TGTGCCAGCAGTTACTACGGGGGTTATGGCTACACCTTC.

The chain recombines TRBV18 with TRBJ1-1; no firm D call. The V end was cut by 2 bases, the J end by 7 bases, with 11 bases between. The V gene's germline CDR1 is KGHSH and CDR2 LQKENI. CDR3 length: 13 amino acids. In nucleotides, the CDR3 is TGTGCCAGCTCACCAGCCTCTGCCTATGAAGCTTTCTTT. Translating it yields CASSPASAYEAFF.

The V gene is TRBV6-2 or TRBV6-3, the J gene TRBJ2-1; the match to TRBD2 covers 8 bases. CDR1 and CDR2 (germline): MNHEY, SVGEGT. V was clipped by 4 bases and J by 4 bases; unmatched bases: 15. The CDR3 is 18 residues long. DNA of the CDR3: TGTGCCAGCAGTTCCCACAAACCGGGGGGGGGGTTATACAATGAGCAGTTCTTC. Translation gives CASSSHKPGGGLYNEQFF.

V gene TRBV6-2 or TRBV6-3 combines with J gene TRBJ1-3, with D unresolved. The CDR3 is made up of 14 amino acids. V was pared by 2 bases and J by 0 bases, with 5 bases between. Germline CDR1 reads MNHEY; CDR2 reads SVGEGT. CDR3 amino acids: CASSYGDSGNTIYF. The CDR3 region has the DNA TGTGCCAGCAGTTACGGAGACTCTGGAAACACCATATATTTT.

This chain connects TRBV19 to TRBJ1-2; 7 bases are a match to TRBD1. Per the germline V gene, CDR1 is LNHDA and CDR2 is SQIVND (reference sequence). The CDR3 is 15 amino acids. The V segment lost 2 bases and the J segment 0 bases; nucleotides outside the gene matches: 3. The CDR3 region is CASSIRQGANYGYTF. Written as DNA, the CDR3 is TGTGCCAGTAGTATACGACAGGGAGCTAACTATGGCTACACCTTC.

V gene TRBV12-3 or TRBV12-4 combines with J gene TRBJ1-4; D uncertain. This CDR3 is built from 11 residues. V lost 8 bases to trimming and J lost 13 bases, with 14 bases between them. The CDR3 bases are TGTGCCAGCTCCCTGGGGTTGCGACTGTTTTTT. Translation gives CASSLGLRLFF.

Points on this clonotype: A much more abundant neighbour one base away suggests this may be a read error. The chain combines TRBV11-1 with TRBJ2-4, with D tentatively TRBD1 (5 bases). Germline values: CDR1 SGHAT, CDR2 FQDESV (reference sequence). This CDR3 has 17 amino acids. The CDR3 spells CVSSLGAGQIAKNIQYF. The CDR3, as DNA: TGTGTCAGCAGCTTAGGGGCAGGACAAATAGCCAAAAACATTCAGTACTTC.

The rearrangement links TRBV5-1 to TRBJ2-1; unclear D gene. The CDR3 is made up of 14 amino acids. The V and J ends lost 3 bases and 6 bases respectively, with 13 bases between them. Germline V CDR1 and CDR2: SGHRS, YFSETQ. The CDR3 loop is CASSSLTGFNEQFF. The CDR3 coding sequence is TGCGCCAGCAGCTCCCTAACCGGTTTCAATGAGCAGTTCTTC.

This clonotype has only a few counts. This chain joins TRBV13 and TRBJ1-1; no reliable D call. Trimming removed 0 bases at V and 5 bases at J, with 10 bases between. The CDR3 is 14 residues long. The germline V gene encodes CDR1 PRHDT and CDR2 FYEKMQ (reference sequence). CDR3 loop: CASSLGMARTEAFF. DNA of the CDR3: TGTGCCAGCAGCTTAGGCATGGCGAGAACTGAAGCTTTCTTT.

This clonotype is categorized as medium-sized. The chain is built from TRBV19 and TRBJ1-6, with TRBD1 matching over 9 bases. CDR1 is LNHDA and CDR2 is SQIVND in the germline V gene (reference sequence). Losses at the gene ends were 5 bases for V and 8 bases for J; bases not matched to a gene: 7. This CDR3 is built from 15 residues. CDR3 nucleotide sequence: TGTGCCAGTAGTTTCGGACAGGGGAACTATTCACCCCTCCACTTT. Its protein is CASSFGQGNYSPLHF.

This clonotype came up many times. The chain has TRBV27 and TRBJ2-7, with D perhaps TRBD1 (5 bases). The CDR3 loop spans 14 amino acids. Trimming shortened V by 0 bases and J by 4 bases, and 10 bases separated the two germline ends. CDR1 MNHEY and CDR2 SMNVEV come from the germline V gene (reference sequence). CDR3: CASSLSGQEYEQYF. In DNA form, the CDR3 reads TGTGCCAGCAGTTTATCGGGGCAGGAGTACGAGCAGTACTTC.

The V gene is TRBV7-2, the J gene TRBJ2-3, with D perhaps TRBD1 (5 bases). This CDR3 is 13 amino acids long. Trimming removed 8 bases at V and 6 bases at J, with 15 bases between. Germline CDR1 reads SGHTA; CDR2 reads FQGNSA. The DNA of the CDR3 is TGTGCCAGCCTCCCCCAGGGTTTCGATACGCAGTATTTT. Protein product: CASLPQGFDTQYF.

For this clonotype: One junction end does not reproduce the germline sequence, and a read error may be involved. DNA of the CDR3: TGTGCCGGCAGTCGTCCCGGGACTGCTTCTGAAGAGGGCTACACCTTC. It encodes CAGSRPGTASEEGYTF. V is TRBV6-2 or TRBV6-3 and J is TRBJ1-2, with D perhaps matching TRBD1 (5 bases). The CDR3 is made up of 16 amino acids. Germline V lookup: CDR1 MNHEY, CDR2 SVGEGT.